A selection of T cell receptor beta chains follows, all from one sample in a study of blood T cell repertoires in COVID-19. Assay: immunoSEQ multiplex PCR; the TCRdb copy retains only in-frame clones and omits some. This sample has fewer than 130,000 clones, with about 70% found just once. The sequenced sample consisted of peripheral blood. The receptors stem from a woman aged 55-69 years with acute or convalescent COVID-19. The CDR3 runs from the conserved cysteine through the conserved F or W. The D gene is left open where the match is weak. Some rows have no size entry. The others give once, few or many, or a class for an expanded clone.

abundance: NA
j_gene: TRBJ1-1
d_gene: NA
v_gene: TRBV6-5
CDR3nt: TGTGCCAGCAGTCAACAGGGTTTGAACACTGAAGCTTTCTTT
CDR3aa: CASSQQGLNTEAFF

abundance: many
j_gene: TRBJ1-6
d_gene: NA
v_gene: TRBV10-3
CDR3nt: TGTGCCATCAGTGAGTCGCAGGACACACCCTCCCTCCACTTT
CDR3aa: CAISESQDTPSLHF

abundance: NA
j_gene: TRBJ1-5
d_gene: NA
v_gene: TRBV5-8
CDR3nt: TGTGCCAGCAGCTTGGGCAGGGTAGCTCAGCCCCAGCATTTT
CDR3aa: CASSLGRVAQPQHF

abundance: few
j_gene: TRBJ1-4
d_gene: TRBD1
v_gene: TRBV5-8
CDR3nt: TGTGCCAGCAGCAGGACAGGGGGCGGTGAAAAACTGTTTTTT
CDR3aa: CASSRTGGGEKLFF

abundance: NA
j_gene: TRBJ1-6
d_gene: NA
v_gene: TRBV29-1
CDR3nt: TGCAGCGTTGGGGGGGGGCAAGATTCACCCCTCCACTTT
CDR3aa: CSVGGGQDSPLHF

abundance: NA
j_gene: TRBJ1-2
d_gene: NA
v_gene: TRBV5-1
CDR3nt: TGCGCCAGCAAACATCGGGCCGGGGACTATGGCTACACCTTC
CDR3aa: CASKHRAGDYGYTF

abundance: NA
j_gene: TRBJ1-1
d_gene: NA
v_gene: TRBV7-8
CDR3nt: TGTGCCAGCAGACTGGGGGGTGTCACTGAAGCTTTCTTT
CDR3aa: CASRLGGVTEAFF

abundance: NA
j_gene: TRBJ1-4
d_gene: NA
v_gene: TRBV7-9
CDR3nt: TGTGCCAGCAGCTTAAGTAGCGGGGAAAATGAAAAACTGTTTTTT
CDR3aa: CASSLSSGENEKLFF

abundance: NA
j_gene: TRBJ1-2
d_gene: TRBD1
v_gene: TRBV7-9
CDR3nt: TGTGCCAGCAGCTTGGTCCGACAGGGGGCGCGAGGCTACACCTTC
CDR3aa: CASSLVRQGARGYTF

abundance: NA
j_gene: TRBJ2-1
d_gene: NA
v_gene: TRBV19
CDR3nt: TGTGCCAGTAGTACAACGGGGGACCCAAGGAATGAGCAGTTCTTC
CDR3aa: CASSTTGDPRNEQFF

abundance: NA
j_gene: TRBJ2-1
d_gene: NA
v_gene: TRBV3-1/TRBV3-2
CDR3nt: TGTGCCAGCAGCTTCCGCAATGAGCAGTTCTTC
CDR3aa: CASSFRNEQFF

abundance: NA
j_gene: TRBJ2-7
d_gene: TRBD1
v_gene: TRBV7-2
CDR3nt: TGTGCCAGCAGCCTGACGTGGACAGGTCACGAGCAGTACTTC
CDR3aa: CASSLTWTGHEQYF

abundance: NA
j_gene: TRBJ2-5
d_gene: NA
v_gene: TRBV28
CDR3nt: TGTGCCAGCAGTGGAACTACCCCAGAGACCCAGTACTTC
CDR3aa: CASSGTTPETQYF

abundance: NA
j_gene: TRBJ1-5
d_gene: TRBD1
v_gene: TRBV18
CDR3nt: TGTGCCAGCTCCCTCTGGGACAGACGTAGCAATCAGCCCCAGCATTTT
CDR3aa: CASSLWDRRSNQPQHF

abundance: few
j_gene: TRBJ1-1
d_gene: NA
v_gene: TRBV5-4
CDR3nt: TGTGCCAGCAGCTTAACTGCCAGGGCTGAGACTGAAGCTTTCTTT
CDR3aa: CASSLTARAETEAFF

abundance: NA
j_gene: TRBJ2-5
d_gene: NA
v_gene: TRBV29-1
CDR3nt: TGCAGCGTTGAGAGAGCCCAAGAGACCCAGTACTTC
CDR3aa: CSVERAQETQYF

abundance: many
j_gene: TRBJ1-2
d_gene: NA
v_gene: TRBV5-1
CDR3nt: TGCGCCAGCCGCGTAGAGGTGAACTATGGCTACACCTTC
CDR3aa: CASRVEVNYGYTF

abundance: NA
j_gene: TRBJ1-3
d_gene: NA
v_gene: TRBV6-1
CDR3nt: TGTGCCAGCAGTGAAGGAGGGGGAATGAGAAACACCATATATTTT
CDR3aa: CASSEGGGMRNTIYF

abundance: few
j_gene: TRBJ2-2
d_gene: TRBD1
v_gene: TRBV7-8
CDR3nt: TGTGCCAGCAGCTCTTGGACAGGGAACACCGGGGAGCTGTTTTTT
CDR3aa: CASSSWTGNTGELFF

abundance: NA
j_gene: TRBJ1-1
d_gene: NA
v_gene: TRBV30
CDR3nt: TGTGCCTGGAGTGTGGCAGGGGCCCTGAACACTGAAGCTTTCTTT
CDR3aa: CAWSVAGALNTEAFF

abundance: NA
j_gene: TRBJ1-1
d_gene: TRBD1
v_gene: TRBV5-1
CDR3nt: TGCGCCAGCAGCCCCTGGGACAGGGGGCCGCTACATGAAGCTTTCTTT
CDR3aa: CASSPWDRGPLHEAFF

abundance: NA
j_gene: TRBJ1-3
d_gene: NA
v_gene: TRBV5-4
CDR3nt: TGTGCCAGCAGCTCTGACAGGTTACACACCATATATTTT
CDR3aa: CASSSDRLHTIYF

abundance: NA
j_gene: TRBJ1-3
d_gene: NA
v_gene: TRBV19
CDR3nt: TGTGCCAGTAGTGCTAGCCGGGACACTGGAAACACCATATATTTT
CDR3aa: CASSASRDTGNTIYF

abundance: NA
j_gene: TRBJ2-3
d_gene: NA
v_gene: TRBV5-5
CDR3nt: TGTGCCAGCAGCCCGGACAGTCGGGCAGATACGCAGTATTTT
CDR3aa: CASSPDSRADTQYF

abundance: NA
j_gene: TRBJ2-3
d_gene: NA
v_gene: TRBV6-1
CDR3nt: TGTGCCAGCAGTGACACCCCGGTCAGCACAGATACGCAGTATTTT
CDR3aa: CASSDTPVSTDTQYF

abundance: NA
j_gene: TRBJ2-3
d_gene: TRBD1
v_gene: TRBV19
CDR3nt: TGTGCCAGTAGTATGACAGGGTCCACAGATACGCAGTATTTT
CDR3aa: CASSMTGSTDTQYF

abundance: NA
j_gene: TRBJ1-1
d_gene: NA
v_gene: TRBV19
CDR3nt: TGTGCCAGTACCCCCATTAAGCGACACACAGGGAGGAACACTGAAGCTTTCTTT
CDR3aa: CASTPIKRHTGRNTEAFF

abundance: NA
j_gene: TRBJ2-2
d_gene: NA
v_gene: TRBV5-4
CDR3nt: TGTGCCAGCACCTTTGGGGGCACTGGCGGGGAGCTGTTTTTT
CDR3aa: CASTFGGTGGELFF

abundance: NA
j_gene: TRBJ1-2
d_gene: TRBD1
v_gene: TRBV19
CDR3nt: TGTGCCAGTAGTTGGATACGCGTCGGGACAGGCTATGGCTACACCTTC
CDR3aa: CASSWIRVGTGYGYTF

abundance: NA
j_gene: TRBJ1-6
d_gene: NA
v_gene: TRBV5-8
CDR3nt: TGTGCCAGCAGCTCAGGGCGGGGGCTAGGGAATTCACCCCCCCACTTT
CDR3aa: CASSSGRGLGNSPPHF

abundance: NA
j_gene: TRBJ1-1
d_gene: TRBD1
v_gene: TRBV7-2
CDR3nt: TGTGCCAGCGTCGCCGACAGGGGGACTGAAGCTTTCTTT
CDR3aa: CASVADRGTEAFF

abundance: NA
j_gene: TRBJ1-6
d_gene: NA
v_gene: TRBV3-1/TRBV3-2
CDR3nt: TGTGCCAGCAGCGGCGCCGGGAATTCACCCCTCCACTTT
CDR3aa: CASSGAGNSPLHF

abundance: NA
j_gene: TRBJ2-5
d_gene: NA
v_gene: TRBV19
CDR3nt: TGTGCCAGTAGTGCAGGGTGGGAGACCCAGTACTTC
CDR3aa: CASSAGWETQYF

abundance: NA
j_gene: TRBJ2-6
d_gene: NA
v_gene: TRBV2
CDR3nt: TGTGCCAGCGGCAGGGGGGCCAACGTCCTGACTTTC
CDR3aa: CASGRGANVLTF

abundance: NA
j_gene: TRBJ1-1
d_gene: NA
v_gene: TRBV6-2/TRBV6-3
CDR3nt: TGTGCCAGCAGTTACTCGAGGTTAACTTTCTTT
CDR3aa: CASSYSRLTFF

abundance: NA
j_gene: TRBJ2-1
d_gene: NA
v_gene: TRBV9
CDR3nt: TGTGCCAGCAAGGGCAGGGGATACTCCTACAATGAGCAGTTCTTC
CDR3aa: CASKGRGYSYNEQFF

abundance: NA
j_gene: TRBJ2-2
d_gene: NA
v_gene: TRBV5-1
CDR3nt: TGCGCCAGCAGCTTGGCGCGGGGAGAGGTTGCCGGGGAGCTGTTTTTT
CDR3aa: CASSLARGEVAGELFF

abundance: once
j_gene: TRBJ2-7
d_gene: TRBD1
v_gene: TRBV5-1
CDR3nt: TGCGCCAGCAGCCAGAGACAGGGGGGATCCTACGAGCAGTACTTC
CDR3aa: CASSQRQGGSYEQYF

abundance: few
j_gene: TRBJ1-2
d_gene: NA
v_gene: TRBV6-1
CDR3nt: TGTGCCAGCAGTGAAGCAGGGGGATACGGCTACACCTTC
CDR3aa: CASSEAGGYGYTF

abundance: NA
j_gene: TRBJ2-1
d_gene: TRBD2
v_gene: TRBV7-3
CDR3nt: TGTGCCAGCAGCGCGCAACCGGGACTAGATTTAGGCGAGCAGTTCTTC
CDR3aa: CASSAQPGLDLGEQFF

abundance: NA
j_gene: TRBJ1-6
d_gene: NA
v_gene: TRBV2
CDR3nt: TGTGCCAGCAGTGCAGAGGCGAGCTCCTATAATTCACCCCTCCACTTT
CDR3aa: CASSAEASSYNSPLHF

abundance: NA
j_gene: TRBJ1-1
d_gene: TRBD1
v_gene: TRBV3-1/TRBV3-2
CDR3nt: TGTGCCAGCAGCCAATCGTTTGGCACAGGGGTATCTGAAGCTTTCTTT
CDR3aa: CASSQSFGTGVSEAFF

abundance: once
j_gene: TRBJ2-1
d_gene: TRBD1
v_gene: TRBV25-1
CDR3nt: TGTGCCAGCAGTTCTACAAACAGGGGGGCTGAGCAGTTCTTC
CDR3aa: CASSSTNRGAEQFF

abundance: NA
j_gene: TRBJ1-2
d_gene: NA
v_gene: TRBV27
CDR3nt: TGTGCCAGCAGTTTTCCCCCATTCTATGGCTACACCTTC
CDR3aa: CASSFPPFYGYTF

abundance: NA
j_gene: TRBJ1-5
d_gene: NA
v_gene: TRBV18
CDR3nt: TGTGCCAGCTCACCAATACAAGGAGATAGCAATCAGCCCCAGCATTTT
CDR3aa: CASSPIQGDSNQPQHF

abundance: NA
j_gene: TRBJ1-1
d_gene: NA
v_gene: TRBV7-2
CDR3nt: TGTGCCAGCAGCTCCACCCCCCCTGCGGAGGAAGCTTTCTTT
CDR3aa: CASSSTPPAEEAFF

abundance: NA
j_gene: TRBJ2-7
d_gene: NA
v_gene: TRBV2
CDR3nt: TGTGCCAGCAGTGGGGACTTCTCTTCGTTCGGACCATCAGCAACGAACTACGAGCAGTACTTC
CDR3aa: CASSGDFSSFGPSATNYEQYF

abundance: NA
j_gene: TRBJ2-7
d_gene: NA
v_gene: TRBV10-3
CDR3nt: TGTGCCATCAGTGAGGAGGAAATCTACGAGCAGTACTTC
CDR3aa: CAISEEEIYEQYF

abundance: few
j_gene: TRBJ1-1
d_gene: NA
v_gene: TRBV30
CDR3nt: TGTGCCTCCACACGGGGAGGGGGGGTTGAAGCTTTCTTT
CDR3aa: CASTRGGGVEAFF

abundance: NA
j_gene: TRBJ2-4
d_gene: NA
v_gene: TRBV9
CDR3nt: TGTGCCAGCAGCCCCAGGGAGGGGGACGTGATTCAGTACTTC
CDR3aa: CASSPREGDVIQYF

abundance: NA
j_gene: TRBJ2-5
d_gene: NA
v_gene: TRBV7-7
CDR3nt: TGTGCCAGCAGCTCAAGACCTCTGGGCCCAGTAAAAGAGACCCAGTACTTC
CDR3aa: CASSSRPLGPVKETQYF

abundance: few
j_gene: TRBJ1-1
d_gene: TRBD1
v_gene: TRBV7-9
CDR3nt: TGTGCCAGCAGTAAGTCAGGGGGCGGCACTGAAGCTTTCTTT
CDR3aa: CASSKSGGGTEAFF

abundance: NA
j_gene: TRBJ1-5
d_gene: NA
v_gene: TRBV6-6
CDR3nt: TGTGCCACCAAAACAGGGTGGGGTAGTAGCAATCAGCCCCAGCATTTT
CDR3aa: CATKTGWGSSNQPQHF

abundance: many
j_gene: TRBJ1-1
d_gene: NA
v_gene: TRBV30
CDR3nt: TGTGCCTGGAGTCCCGCAGGGAGGGGGATGAACACTGAAGCTTTCTTT
CDR3aa: CAWSPAGRGMNTEAFF

abundance: NA
j_gene: TRBJ1-4
d_gene: TRBD1
v_gene: TRBV2
CDR3nt: TGTGCCAGCAGGAGGACAGGGAATGAAAAACTGTTTTTT
CDR3aa: CASRRTGNEKLFF

abundance: once
j_gene: TRBJ1-5
d_gene: NA
v_gene: TRBV18
CDR3nt: TGTGCCAGCTCACCAGCGTTTACCAGCAATCAGCCCCAGCATTTT
CDR3aa: CASSPAFTSNQPQHF